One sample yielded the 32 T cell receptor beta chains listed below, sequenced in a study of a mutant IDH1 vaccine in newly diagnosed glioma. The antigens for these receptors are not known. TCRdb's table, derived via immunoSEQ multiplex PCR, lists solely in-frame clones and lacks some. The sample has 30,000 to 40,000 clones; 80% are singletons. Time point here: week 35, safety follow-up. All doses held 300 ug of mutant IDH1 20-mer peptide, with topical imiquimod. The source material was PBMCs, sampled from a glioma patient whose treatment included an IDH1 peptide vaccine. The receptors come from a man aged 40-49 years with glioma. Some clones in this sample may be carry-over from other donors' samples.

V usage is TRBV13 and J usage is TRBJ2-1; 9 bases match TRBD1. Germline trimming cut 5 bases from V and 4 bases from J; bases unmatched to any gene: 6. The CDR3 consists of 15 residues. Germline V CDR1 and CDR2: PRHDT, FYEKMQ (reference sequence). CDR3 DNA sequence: TGTGCCAGCAGCCCCAGGGACAGGGCTTACAATGAGCAGTTCTTC. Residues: CASSPRDRAYNEQFF.

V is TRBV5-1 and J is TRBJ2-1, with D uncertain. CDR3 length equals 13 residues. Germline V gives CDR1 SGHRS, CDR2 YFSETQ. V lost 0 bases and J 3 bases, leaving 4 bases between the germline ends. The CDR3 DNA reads TGCGCCAGCAGCTTGGAGGTCTACAATGAGCAGTTCTTC. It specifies CASSLEVYNEQFF.

Here the CDR3 reads CASSVGHNYGYTF. CDR3 nucleotides: TGTGCCAGCAGCGTAGGCCATAATTATGGCTACACCTTC. The chain recombines TRBV9 with TRBJ1-2; D call uncertain. This CDR3 is 13 amino acids long. Trimming stripped 0 bases from V and 5 bases from J, with 8 bases between. Germline V gene lookup returns CDR1 SGDLS and CDR2 YYNGEE. Variable domain in full (rest from reference TRBV9 and TRBJ1-2): DSGVTQTPKHLITATGQRVTLRCSPRSGDLSVYWYQQSLDQGLQFLIQYYNGEERAKGNILERFSAQQFPDLHSELNLSSLELGDSALYFCASSVGHNYGYTFGSGTRLTVV.

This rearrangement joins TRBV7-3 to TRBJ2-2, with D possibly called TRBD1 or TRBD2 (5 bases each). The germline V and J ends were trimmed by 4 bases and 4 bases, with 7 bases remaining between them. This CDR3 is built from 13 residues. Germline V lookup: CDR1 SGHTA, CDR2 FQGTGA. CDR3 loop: CASSYGATGELFF. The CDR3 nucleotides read TGTGCCAGCAGCTACGGGGCCACCGGGGAGCTGTTTTTT.

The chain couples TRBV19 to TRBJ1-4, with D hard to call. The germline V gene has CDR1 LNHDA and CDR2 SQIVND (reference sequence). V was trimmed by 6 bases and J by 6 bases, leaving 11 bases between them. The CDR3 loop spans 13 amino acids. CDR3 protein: CASSLRSDEKLFF. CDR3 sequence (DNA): TGTGCCAGTAGCCTGAGGTCGGATGAAAAACTGTTTTTT. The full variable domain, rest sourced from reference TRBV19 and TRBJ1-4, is DGGITQSPKYLFRKEGQNVTLSCEQNLNHDAMYWYRQDPGQGLRLIYYSQIVNDFQKGDIAEGYSVSREKKESFPLTVTSAQKNPTAFYLCASSLRSDEKLFFGSGTQLSVL.

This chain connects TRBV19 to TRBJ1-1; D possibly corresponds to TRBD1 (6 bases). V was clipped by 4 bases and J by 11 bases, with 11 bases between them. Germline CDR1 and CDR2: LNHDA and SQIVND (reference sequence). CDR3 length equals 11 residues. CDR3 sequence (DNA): TGTGCCAGTAGTAACACAGGGTTCGCTTTCTTT. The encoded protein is CASSNTGFAFF.

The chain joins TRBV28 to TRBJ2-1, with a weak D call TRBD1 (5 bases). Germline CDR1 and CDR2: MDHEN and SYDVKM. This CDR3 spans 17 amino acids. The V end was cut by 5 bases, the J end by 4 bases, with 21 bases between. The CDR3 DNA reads TGTGCCAGCAGTCGTGAACCAGGGTCCGGAGAATACAATGAGCAGTTCTTC. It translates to CASSREPGSGEYNEQFF. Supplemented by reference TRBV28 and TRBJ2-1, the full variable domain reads DVKVTQSSRYLVKRTGEKVFLECVQDMDHENMFWYRQDPGLGLRLIYFSYDVKMKEKGDIPEGYSVSREKKERFSLILESASTNQTSMYLCASSREPGSGEYNEQFFGPGTRLTVL.

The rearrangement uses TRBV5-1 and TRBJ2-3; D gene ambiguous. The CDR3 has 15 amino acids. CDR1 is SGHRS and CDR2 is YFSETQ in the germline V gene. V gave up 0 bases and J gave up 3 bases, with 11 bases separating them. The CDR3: CASSLGSSGTDTQYF. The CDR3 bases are TGCGCCAGCAGCTTGGGAAGTAGTGGTACAGATACGCAGTATTTT.

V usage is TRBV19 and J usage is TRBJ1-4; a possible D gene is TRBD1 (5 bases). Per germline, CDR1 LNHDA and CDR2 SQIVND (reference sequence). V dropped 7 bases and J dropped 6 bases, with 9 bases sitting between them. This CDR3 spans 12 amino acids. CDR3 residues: CASMGTDEKLFF. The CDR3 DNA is TGTGCCAGTATGGGGACGGATGAAAAACTGTTTTTT.

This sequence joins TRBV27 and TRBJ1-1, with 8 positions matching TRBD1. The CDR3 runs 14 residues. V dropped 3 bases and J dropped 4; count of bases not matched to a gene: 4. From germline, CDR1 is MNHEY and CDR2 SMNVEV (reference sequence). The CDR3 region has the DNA TGTGCCAGCAGTTTCGACAGGGGTGGCACTGAAGCTTTCTTT. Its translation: CASSFDRGGTEAFF.

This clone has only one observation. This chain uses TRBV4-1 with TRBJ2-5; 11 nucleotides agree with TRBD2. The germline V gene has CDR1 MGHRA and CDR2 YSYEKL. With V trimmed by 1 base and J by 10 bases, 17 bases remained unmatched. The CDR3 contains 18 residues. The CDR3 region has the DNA TGCGCCAGCAGCCAAGCGCGAACCGGGACTAGCGGTGACGGGAGCCAGTACTTC. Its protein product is CASSQARTGTSGDGSQYF.

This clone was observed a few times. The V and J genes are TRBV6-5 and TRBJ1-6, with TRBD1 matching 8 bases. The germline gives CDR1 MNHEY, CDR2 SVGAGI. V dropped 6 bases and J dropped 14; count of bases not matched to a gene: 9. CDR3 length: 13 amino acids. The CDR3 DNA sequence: TGTGCCAGCAGACTTCAGGGGGCAAGAGCCCTCCACTTT. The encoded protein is CASRLQGARALHF.

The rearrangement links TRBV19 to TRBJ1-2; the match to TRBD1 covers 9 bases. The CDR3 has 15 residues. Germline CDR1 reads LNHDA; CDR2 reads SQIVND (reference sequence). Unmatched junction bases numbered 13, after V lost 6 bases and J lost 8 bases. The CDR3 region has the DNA TGTGCCAGTAGGGGACAGGGTTCGGACTTGGGAGGCTACACCTTC. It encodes CASRGQGSDLGGYTF.

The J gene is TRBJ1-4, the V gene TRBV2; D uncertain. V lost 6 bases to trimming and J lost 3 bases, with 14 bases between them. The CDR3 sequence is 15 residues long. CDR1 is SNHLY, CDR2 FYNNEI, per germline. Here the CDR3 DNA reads TGTGCCAGCAGCCCTGTGTGGAGGCCTAATGAAAAACTGTTTTTT. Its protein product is CASSPVWRPNEKLFF.

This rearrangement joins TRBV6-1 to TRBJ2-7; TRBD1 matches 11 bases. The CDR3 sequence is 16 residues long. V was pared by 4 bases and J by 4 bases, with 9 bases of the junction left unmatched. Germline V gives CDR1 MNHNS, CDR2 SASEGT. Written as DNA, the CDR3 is TGTGCCAGCAGTGCCTCCGGGACAGGGGGATCATACGAGCAGTACTTC. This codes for CASSASGTGGSYEQYF.

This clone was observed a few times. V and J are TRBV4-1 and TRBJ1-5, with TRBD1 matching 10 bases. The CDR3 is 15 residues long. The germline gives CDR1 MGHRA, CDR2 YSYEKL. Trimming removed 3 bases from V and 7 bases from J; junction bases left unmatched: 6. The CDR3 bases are TGCGCCAGCAGCCAGGCGACAGGGGGCGGGCAGCCCCAGCATTTT. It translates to CASSQATGGGQPQHF.

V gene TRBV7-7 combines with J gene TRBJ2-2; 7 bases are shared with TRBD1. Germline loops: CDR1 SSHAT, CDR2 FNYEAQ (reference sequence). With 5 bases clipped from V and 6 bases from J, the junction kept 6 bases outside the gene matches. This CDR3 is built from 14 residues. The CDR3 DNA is TGTGCCAGCAGCAAGACAGGGCAGGCCGGGGAGCTGTTTTTT. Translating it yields CASSKTGQAGELFF.

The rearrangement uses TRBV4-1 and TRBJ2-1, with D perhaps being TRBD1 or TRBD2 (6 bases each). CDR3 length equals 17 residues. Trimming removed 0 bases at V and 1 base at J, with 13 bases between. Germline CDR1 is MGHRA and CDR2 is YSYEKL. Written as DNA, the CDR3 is TGCGCCAGCAGCCAAGATCCGGGGGCACCGTCCTACAATGAGCAGTTCTTC. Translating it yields CASSQDPGAPSYNEQFF.

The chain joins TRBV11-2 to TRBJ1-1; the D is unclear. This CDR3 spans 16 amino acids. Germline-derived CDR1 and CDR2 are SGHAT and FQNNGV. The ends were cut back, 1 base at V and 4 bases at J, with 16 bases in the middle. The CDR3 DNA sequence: TGTGCCAGCAGCTTAGTTCCCCCCGCCCGCGTCACTGAAGCTTTCTTT. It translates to CASSLVPPARVTEAFF.

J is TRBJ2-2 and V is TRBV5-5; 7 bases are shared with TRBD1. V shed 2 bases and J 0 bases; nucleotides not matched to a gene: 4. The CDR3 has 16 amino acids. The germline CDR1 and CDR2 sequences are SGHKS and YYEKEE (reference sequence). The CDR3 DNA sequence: TGTGCCAGCAGCTTCACGGGGACAGCGAACACCGGGGAGCTGTTTTTT. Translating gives CASSFTGTANTGELFF.

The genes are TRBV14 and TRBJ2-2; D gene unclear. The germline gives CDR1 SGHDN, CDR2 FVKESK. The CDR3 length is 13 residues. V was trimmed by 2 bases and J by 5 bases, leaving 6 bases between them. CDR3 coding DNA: TGTGCCAGCAGCCAATTAGTGACCGGGGAGCTGTTTTTT. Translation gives CASSQLVTGELFF.

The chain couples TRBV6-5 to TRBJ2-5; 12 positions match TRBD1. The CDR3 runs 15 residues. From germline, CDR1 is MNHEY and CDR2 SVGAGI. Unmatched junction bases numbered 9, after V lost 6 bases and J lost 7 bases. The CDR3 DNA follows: TGTGCCAGCAGCCGTGGGCCGGGACAGGGGGCGACCCAGTACTTC. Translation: CASSRGPGQGATQYF.

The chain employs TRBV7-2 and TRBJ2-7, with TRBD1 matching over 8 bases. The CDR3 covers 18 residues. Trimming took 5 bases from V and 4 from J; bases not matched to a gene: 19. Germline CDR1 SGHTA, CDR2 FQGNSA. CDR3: CASSALALGTGVKYEQYF. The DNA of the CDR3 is TGTGCCAGCAGCGCCCTTGCCTTAGGGACAGGCGTTAAGTACGAGCAGTACTTC. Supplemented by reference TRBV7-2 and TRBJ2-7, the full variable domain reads GAGVSQSPSNKVTEKGKDVELRCDPISGHTALYWYRQSLGQGLEFLIYFQGNSAPDKSGLPSDRFSAERTGGSVSTLTIQRTQQEDSAVYLCASSALALGTGVKYEQYFGPGTRLTVT.

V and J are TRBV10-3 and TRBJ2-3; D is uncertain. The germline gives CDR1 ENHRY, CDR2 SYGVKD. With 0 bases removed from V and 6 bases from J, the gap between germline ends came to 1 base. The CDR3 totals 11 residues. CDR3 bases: TGTGCCATCAGTGAGTCTGATACGCAGTATTTT. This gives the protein CAISESDTQYF.

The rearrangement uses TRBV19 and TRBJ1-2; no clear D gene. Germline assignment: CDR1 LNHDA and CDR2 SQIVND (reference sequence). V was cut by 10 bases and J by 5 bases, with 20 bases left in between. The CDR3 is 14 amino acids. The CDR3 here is CANPQVNRVYGYTF. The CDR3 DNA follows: TGTGCCAATCCCCAAGTCAATCGAGTTTATGGCTACACCTTC. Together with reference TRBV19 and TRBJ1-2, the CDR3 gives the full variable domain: DGGITQSPKYLFRKEGQNVTLSCEQNLNHDAMYWYRQDPGQGLRLIYYSQIVNDFQKGDIAEGYSVSREKKESFPLTVTSAQKNPTAFYLCANPQVNRVYGYTFGSGTRLTVV.

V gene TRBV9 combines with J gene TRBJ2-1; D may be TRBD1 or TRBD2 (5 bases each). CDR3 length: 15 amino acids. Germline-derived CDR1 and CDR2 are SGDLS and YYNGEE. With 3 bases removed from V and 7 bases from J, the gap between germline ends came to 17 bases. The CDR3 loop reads CASSASGTRNNEQFF. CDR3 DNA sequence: TGTGCCAGCAGCGCGTCCGGGACCCGGAATAATGAGCAGTTCTTC.

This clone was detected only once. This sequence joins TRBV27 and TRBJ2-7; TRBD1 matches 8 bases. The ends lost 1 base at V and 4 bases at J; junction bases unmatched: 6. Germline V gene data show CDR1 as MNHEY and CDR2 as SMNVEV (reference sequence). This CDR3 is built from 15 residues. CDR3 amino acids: CASSLLLRTGYEQYF. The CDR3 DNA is TGTGCCAGCAGTTTATTGCTCCGGACAGGGTACGAGCAGTACTTC.

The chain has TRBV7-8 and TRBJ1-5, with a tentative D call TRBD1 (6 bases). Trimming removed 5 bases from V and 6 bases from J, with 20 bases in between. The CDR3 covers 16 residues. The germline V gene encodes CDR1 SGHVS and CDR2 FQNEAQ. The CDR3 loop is CASSRTRGDLGQPQHF. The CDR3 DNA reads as TGTGCCAGCAGCCGGACCAGGGGTGACTTGGGTCAGCCCCAGCATTTT.

CDR3 protein: CASSPGLGNTEAFF. The CDR3 DNA follows: TGTGCCAGCTCACCAGGTTTGGGGAACACTGAAGCTTTCTTT. The chain recombines TRBV18 with TRBJ1-1; D unresolved. Germline V gene sequence: CDR1 KGHSH, CDR2 LQKENI. The CDR3 length is 14 residues. V shed 2 bases and J shed 1 base, with 8 bases lying between them. Combining the CDR3 with reference TRBV18 and TRBJ1-1 gives the whole variable domain NAGVMQNPRHLVRRRGQEARLRCSPMKGHSHVYWYRQLPEEGLKFMVYLQKENIIDESGMPKERFSAEFPKEGPSILRIQQVVRGDSAAYFCASSPGLGNTEAFFGQGTRLTVV.

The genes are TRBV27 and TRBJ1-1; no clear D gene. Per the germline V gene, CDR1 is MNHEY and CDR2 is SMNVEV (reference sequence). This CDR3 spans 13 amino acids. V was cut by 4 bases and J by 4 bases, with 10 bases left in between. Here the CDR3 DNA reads TGTGCCAGCAGTTGGACCGAGAGCACTGAAGCTTTCTTT. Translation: CASSWTESTEAFF.

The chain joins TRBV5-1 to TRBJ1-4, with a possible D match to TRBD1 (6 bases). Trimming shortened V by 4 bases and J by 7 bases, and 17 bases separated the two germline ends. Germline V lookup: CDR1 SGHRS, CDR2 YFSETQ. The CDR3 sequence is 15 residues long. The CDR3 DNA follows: TGCGCCAGCAGCAAGGGGGGCAGGGAAGTTGAAAAACTGTTTTTT. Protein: CASSKGGREVEKLFF.

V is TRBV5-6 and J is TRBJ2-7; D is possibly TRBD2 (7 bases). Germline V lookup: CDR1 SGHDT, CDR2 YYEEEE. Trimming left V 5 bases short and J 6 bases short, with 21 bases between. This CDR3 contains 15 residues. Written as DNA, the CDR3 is TGTGCCAGCAGGGGGGGAATTGACGGGGGGCGCGAGCAGTACTTC. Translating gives CASRGGIDGGREQYF.